This T cell receptor beta chain stems from a study of identical twins. Study observations and caveats: Recombination models fit unrelated individuals' TCR alpha sharing but underestimated twins'.

Note on this clonotype: Its antigen is undetermined.

CDR1 and CDR2 (germline): MNHEY, SMNVEV (reference sequence). The ends lost 4 bases at V and 6 bases at J; junction bases unmatched: 14. The CDR3 totals 16 residues. With template switching, a universal primer site was added, and the cDNA carried unique molecular identifiers. MiXCR, run by TCRdb on the 5' RACE reads, gives a single entry per CDR3 protein. Of 650,000 to 800,000 distinct CDR3 sequences listed, 8% to 9% are singletons. The sample was also reused in another study, on yellow fever vaccine responses in identical twins.

Sequenced input: PBMCs. The genes are TRBV27 and TRBJ2-7, with TRBD2 matching 8 bases. The TCR was taken from a woman under 30 in good health. This CDR3 is CASSSIAGPDLAEQYF. CDR3 nucleotide sequence: TGTGCCAGCAGTTCCATAGCGGGACCCGACCTAGCCGAGCAGTACTTC.